This T cell receptor beta chain was sequenced during a study of graft-versus-host responses after intestinal transplantation. Study overall: For approximately three years after anti-thymocyte globulin induction, all recipients took tacrolimus and steroids.

Remarks on this clone: Its antigen is currently unknown.

Produced via immunoSEQ multiplex PCR; TCRdb's table is partial and in-frame only. The table lists about 97,000 clones, 92% of them singletons. CDR1 MDHEN and CDR2 SYDVKM come from the germline V gene. V trimming: 3 bases; J trimming: 0 bases; junction bases outside the gene matches: 9. This CDR3 is built from 19 residues. The clonotype originates from a human donor who was the organ donor for an intestinal transplant. This chain uses TRBV28 with TRBJ2-4; 12 bases map to TRBD2. Material: unstimulated CD8+ T cells sorted from spleen or lymph node cells, obtained before transplant. The DNA for the CDR3 is TGTGCCAGCAGTTTCCCCCAACCGGGACTAGCGGGAGCCAAAAACATTCAGTACTTC. Its translation is CASSFPQPGLAGAKNIQYF.